This TCR beta chain was sequenced during a study of T cells in localized non-small cell lung cancer. Study conclusions and caveats: With higher T cell density in blood came longer overall survival. Median around 62 top-100 tumor clones were shared with paired adjacent lung. Clonality peaked in uninvolved adjacent lung rather than tumor. As only one tumor region underwent sequencing, heterogeneity remains possible.

Only in-frame clones appear in the TCRdb table, and some are missing; sequencing was by immunoSEQ multiplex PCR. Found here are more than 10,000 clones, about 85% of them singletons; the top ten hold about 8.6%. The V segment lost 0 bases and the J segment 0 bases; nucleotides outside the gene matches: 2. The germline CDR1 and CDR2 sequences are SGDLS and YYNGEE. The CDR3 is 15 residues long. This clone showed up just once. Its antigen is unidentified. The sequence was collected from an older male donor with stage III lung adenocarcinoma. The rearrangement joins TRBV9 to TRBJ2-5, with TRBD1 matching over 7 bases. The sample in question was peripheral blood, obtained before any cancer treatment. The CDR3: CASSVGDRDQETQYF. As DNA, the CDR3 is TGTGCCAGCAGCGTAGGAGACAGGGACCAAGAGACCCAGTACTTC.